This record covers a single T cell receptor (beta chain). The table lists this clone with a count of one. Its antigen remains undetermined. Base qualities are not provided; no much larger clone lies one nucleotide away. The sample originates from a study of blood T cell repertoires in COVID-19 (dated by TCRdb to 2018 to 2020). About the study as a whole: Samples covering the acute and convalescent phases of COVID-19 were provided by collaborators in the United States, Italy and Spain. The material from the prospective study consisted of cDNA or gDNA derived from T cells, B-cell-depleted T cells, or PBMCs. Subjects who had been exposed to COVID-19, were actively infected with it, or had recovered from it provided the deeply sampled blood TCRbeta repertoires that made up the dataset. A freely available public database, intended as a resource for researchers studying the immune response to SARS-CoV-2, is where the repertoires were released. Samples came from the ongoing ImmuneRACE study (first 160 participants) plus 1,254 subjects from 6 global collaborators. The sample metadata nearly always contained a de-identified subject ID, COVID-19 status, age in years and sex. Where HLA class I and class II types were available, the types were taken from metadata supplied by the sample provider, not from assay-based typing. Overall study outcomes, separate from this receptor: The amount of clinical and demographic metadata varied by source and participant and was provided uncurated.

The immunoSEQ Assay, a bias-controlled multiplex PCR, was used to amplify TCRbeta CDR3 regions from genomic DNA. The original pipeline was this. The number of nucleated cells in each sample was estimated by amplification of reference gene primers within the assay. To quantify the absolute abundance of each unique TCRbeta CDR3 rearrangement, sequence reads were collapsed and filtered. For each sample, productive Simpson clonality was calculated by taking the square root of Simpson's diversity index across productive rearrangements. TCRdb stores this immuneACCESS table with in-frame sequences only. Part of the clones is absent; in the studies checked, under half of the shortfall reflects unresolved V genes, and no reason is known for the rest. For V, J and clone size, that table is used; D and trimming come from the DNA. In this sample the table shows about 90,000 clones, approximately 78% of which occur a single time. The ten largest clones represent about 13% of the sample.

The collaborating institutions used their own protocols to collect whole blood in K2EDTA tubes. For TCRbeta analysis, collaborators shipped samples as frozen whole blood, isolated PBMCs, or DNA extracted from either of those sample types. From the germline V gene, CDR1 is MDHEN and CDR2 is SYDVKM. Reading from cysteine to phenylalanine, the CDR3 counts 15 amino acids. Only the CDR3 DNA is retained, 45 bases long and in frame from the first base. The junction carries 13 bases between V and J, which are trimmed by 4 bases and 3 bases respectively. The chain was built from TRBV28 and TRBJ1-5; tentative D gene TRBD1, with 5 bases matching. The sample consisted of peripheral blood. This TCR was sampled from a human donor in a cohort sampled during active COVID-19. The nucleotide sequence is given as TGTGCCAGCAGTTCACCAGGGATAAACAATCAGCCCCAGCATTTT. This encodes CASSSPGINNQPQHF.